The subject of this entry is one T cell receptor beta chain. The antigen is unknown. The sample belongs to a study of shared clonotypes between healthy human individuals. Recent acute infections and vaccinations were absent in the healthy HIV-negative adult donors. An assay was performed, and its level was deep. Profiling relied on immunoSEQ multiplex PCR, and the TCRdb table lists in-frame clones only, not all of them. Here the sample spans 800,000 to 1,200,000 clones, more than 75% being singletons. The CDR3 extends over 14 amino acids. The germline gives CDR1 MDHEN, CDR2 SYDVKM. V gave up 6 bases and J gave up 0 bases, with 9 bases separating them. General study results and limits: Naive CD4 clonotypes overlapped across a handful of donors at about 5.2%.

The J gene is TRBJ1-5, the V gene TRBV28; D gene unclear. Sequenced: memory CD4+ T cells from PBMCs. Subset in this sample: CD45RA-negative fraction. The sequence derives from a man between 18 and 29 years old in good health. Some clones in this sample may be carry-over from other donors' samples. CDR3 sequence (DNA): TGTGCCAGCAGCTCCCACCATAGCAATCAGCCCCAGCATTTT. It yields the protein CASSSHHSNQPQHF.